The clone carrying this TCR beta chain was picked up a small number of times. This specimen comes from a study of identical twins. TCRdb processed the 5' RACE reads anew with MiXCR; each CDR3 protein has one entry. The sample lists some 300,000 distinct CDR3 sequences, approximately 13% occurring once. V gave up 1 base and J gave up 4 bases, with 9 bases separating them. This CDR3 comprises 14 residues. CDR1 and CDR2 from the germline V gene are SGHNT and YENEEA. These data also featured in a second study, about yellow fever vaccine responses in identical twins.

The specimen was CD8+ T cells sorted from blood. The receptor was isolated from a woman younger than 30 in good health. The chain recombines TRBV11-3 with TRBJ2-3; the D is unclear. CDR3 residues: CASSLVGNPDTQYF. The CDR3 DNA reads as TGTGCCAGCAGCTTAGTAGGGAACCCAGATACGCAGTATTTT. The full variable domain, in which reference TRBV11-3 and TRBJ2-3 provide the parts outside the CDR3, is EAGVVQSPRYKIIEKKQPVAFWCNPISGHNTLYWYLQNLGQGPELLIRYENEEAVDDSQLPKDRFSAERLKGVDSTLKIQPAELGDSAVYLCASSLVGNPDTQYFGPGTRLTVL.